This T cell receptor beta chain was observed in a study of T cells in narcolepsy. Across the whole study: Donors had narcolepsy type 1 or type 2, or were healthy controls. Findings and limits, study-wide: Some memory CD4+ repertoires had no autoreactive clone sequences. Autoreactive clonotypes reportedly recurred in blood of same and different patients, not controls.

Here immunoSEQ multiplex PCR was the method, and the copy in TCRdb shows in-frame clones only, minus some. The sample contains some 10,000 clones, 94% of which appear only once. A remark on this clone: The antigen remains undetermined.

The CDR3 runs 13 residues. Germline V gene lookup returns CDR1 LNHNV and CDR2 YYDKDF (reference sequence). V lost 4 bases and J 3 bases, leaving 7 bases between the germline ends. V usage is TRBV15 and J usage is TRBJ2-1; tentative D call: TRBD1 (6 bases). The material sequenced was CD45RA- memory CD4+ T cells from PBMCs. The clonotype originates from a human donor with narcolepsy. CDR3 protein: CATSKDSYNEQFF. The CDR3 region has the DNA TGTGCCACCAGCAAGGACAGCTACAATGAGCAGTTCTTC.